What follows describes a single TCR beta chain. Its antigen is undetermined. The V gene's germline CDR1 is LNHDA and CDR2 SQIVND (reference sequence). Trimming took 1 base from V and 4 from J, leaving 16 bases between them. There are 16 residues in the CDR3. The record originates from a study of cytomegalovirus exposure and HLA in healthy donors. TCRdb's copy holds only in-frame clones and misses some; the assay was immunoSEQ multiplex PCR. The table lists approximately 150,000 clones, roughly nine tenths of them singletons. Whole-study findings and limits: That first-cohort TCR clusters tended to co-occur in the roughly 120 validation repertoires was found in a later analysis. Cytomegalovirus association was listed for approximately 150 TCR beta chains.

This TCR was recovered from a man younger than 35 in good health and CMV-seronegative. The chain joins TRBV19 to TRBJ2-5; D is perhaps TRBD2 (6 bases). The sequenced sample consisted of PBMCs. The DNA for the CDR3 is TGTGCCAGTAGTATAGGGGGTGGCGGAGGGGCAGAGACCCAGTACTTC. Translated, it gives CASSIGGGGGAETQYF. Variable domain in full (rest from reference TRBV19 and TRBJ2-5): DGGITQSPKYLFRKEGQNVTLSCEQNLNHDAMYWYRQDPGQGLRLIYYSQIVNDFQKGDIAEGYSVSREKKESFPLTVTSAQKNPTAFYLCASSIGGGGGAETQYFGPGTRLLVL.